The 28 T cell receptor beta chains presented below share a single source sample, sequenced in a study of cytotoxic CD8 clonotypes in ibrutinib-treated CLL. Measured with immunoSEQ multiplex PCR; TCRdb has only the in-frame clones, and not every one. This sample has hundreds of thousands of clones, with about 75% found just once. Specimen: PBMCs, collected after 12 months of ibrutinib treatment. These receptor sequences come from a human donor with chronic lymphocytic leukemia.

This clone has just a few counts. The chain combines TRBV7-7 with TRBJ1-6; D not certain. CDR1 and CDR2 from the germline V gene are SSHAT and FNYEAQ (reference sequence). This CDR3 region has 17 residues. Between the trimmed V and J ends, which lost 4 bases and 0 bases, there was a span of 13 bases. In nucleotides, the CDR3 is TGTGCCAGCAGCTCCCTGGTCCTTTACTCCTATAATTCACCCCTCCACTTT. It encodes CASSSLVLYSYNSPLHF.

This chain joins TRBV6-6 and TRBJ1-2, with 8 bases aligning to TRBD1. This CDR3 has 14 amino acids. The germline CDR1 and CDR2 sequences are MNHNY and SVGAGI (reference sequence). V gave up 5 bases and J gave up 4 bases; unmatched junction bases: 6. The DNA of the CDR3 is TGTGCCAGCAGTACGAAACAGGGGGGCTATGGCTACACCTTC. Protein product: CASSTKQGGYGYTF.

Written as DNA, the CDR3 is TGTGCCAGCAGCTTAGGTAGGGAAGGAGGCTCCAAAAAATACGAGCAGTACTTC. Protein product: CASSLGREGGSKKYEQYF. The V and J genes are TRBV5-7 and TRBJ2-7; D perhaps matches TRBD2 (5 bases). TRBV5-7 is identified as an open reading frame with a role that is uncertain. V was cut by 2 bases and J by 4 bases, with 25 bases left in between. The CDR3 runs 18 residues.

The J gene is TRBJ2-7, the V gene TRBV27; no definite D call. Trimming pared 7 bases from V and 2 bases from J, leaving 12 bases between. The V gene's germline CDR1 is MNHEY and CDR2 SMNVEV (reference sequence). The CDR3 length is 13 residues. The CDR3 bases are TGTGCCAGCAAGAGAGACGGAACCTACGAGCAGTACTTC. Protein sequence: CASKRDGTYEQYF.

The V gene is TRBV28, the J gene TRBJ1-4; tentatively, D is TRBD1 (5 bases). This CDR3 has 12 residues. Germline V CDR1 and CDR2: MDHEN, SYDVKM. Trimming stripped 4 bases from V and 8 bases from J, with 8 bases between. Written as DNA, the CDR3 is TGTGCCAGCAGTTGGGGGTTCGAAAAACTGTTTTTT. This sequence encodes CASSWGFEKLFF.

The rearrangement joins TRBV19 to TRBJ2-1; 8 bases align to TRBD2. Trimming cost V 4 bases and J 13 bases; bases outside gene matches: 12. Germline V gene lookup returns CDR1 LNHDA and CDR2 SQIVND (reference sequence). The CDR3 spans 14 residues. In nucleotides, the CDR3 is TGTGCCAGTAGTACGGGACTAGGTGTCCCTCCCCAGTTCTTC. This encodes CASSTGLGVPPQFF.

The chain employs TRBV30 and TRBJ1-2; D remains unclear. The CDR3 consists of 11 residues. Germline CDR1 GTSNPN, CDR2 SVGIG (reference sequence). V dropped 4 bases and J dropped 8 bases, with 11 bases sitting between them. The CDR3 DNA follows: TGTGCCTGGAAAGGCCTGGCGGGCTACACCTTC. This sequence encodes CAWKGLAGYTF.

This clone was seen only once. The genes are TRBV18 and TRBJ2-7; 7 bases are a match to TRBD1. With 2 bases clipped from V and 4 bases from J, the junction kept 11 bases outside the gene matches. CDR3 length: 16 amino acids. The V gene's germline CDR1 is KGHSH and CDR2 LQKENI. The CDR3 reads CASSPGADRARYEQYF. The DNA for the CDR3 is TGTGCCAGCTCACCAGGGGCTGACAGGGCCAGGTACGAGCAGTACTTC.

The chain is built from TRBV2 and TRBJ2-7; 9 bases agree with TRBD2. The trim removed 2 bases at V and 5 bases at J, leaving 16 bases unmatched. The germline V gene has CDR1 SNHLY and CDR2 FYNNEI. The CDR3 sequence is 18 residues long. The CDR3 DNA sequence: TGTGCCAGCAGTGAATTGGTGTATTGGGGACTAGCTTGCCACGAGCAGTACTTC. It codes for CASSELVYWGLACHEQYF.

This clone occurred a few times. J is TRBJ2-3 and V is TRBV7-8; D remains ambiguous. Germline-derived CDR1 and CDR2 are SGHVS and FQNEAQ. The CDR3 runs to 16 residues. Trimming shortened V by 5 bases and J by 0 bases, and 15 bases separated the two germline ends. The CDR3 DNA sequence: TGTGCCAGCAGCGGAGTCGGCGGCACAAGCACAGATACGCAGTATTTT. Protein sequence: CASSGVGGTSTDTQYF.

In its sample, this clone was seen a few times. This chain uses TRBV11-1 with TRBJ1-2; D possibly corresponds to TRBD1 (5 bases). The germline V gene encodes CDR1 SGHAT and CDR2 FQDESV (reference sequence). The CDR3 loop spans 14 amino acids. Between the trimmed V and J ends, which lost 5 bases and 4 bases, there was a span of 14 bases. Here the CDR3 DNA reads TGTGCCAGCAGCCGATCGGACATAGTCTATGGCTACACCTTC. It yields the protein CASSRSDIVYGYTF.

V and J are TRBV15 and TRBJ2-1; TRBD1 agrees at 8 bases. The V gene's germline CDR1 is LNHNV and CDR2 YYDKDF (reference sequence). The trim removed 5 bases at V and 7 bases at J, leaving 13 bases unmatched. The CDR3 runs 16 residues. The CDR3 DNA follows: TGTGCCACCAGCCTTCCAGGGGGCATCCGTCGTAATGAGCAGTTCTTC. It yields the protein CATSLPGGIRRNEQFF.

J is TRBJ1-4 and V is TRBV28; no reliable D call. Looked up from germline, CDR1 is MDHEN and CDR2 is SYDVKM. The CDR3 extends over 14 amino acids. V lost 6 bases to trimming and J lost 0 bases, with 8 bases between them. The CDR3 nucleotides are TGTGCCAGCAGCCCGTTTACAACTAATGAAAAACTGTTTTTT. This translates into CASSPFTTNEKLFF. The full variable domain, its missing parts supplied by reference TRBV28 and TRBJ1-4, is DVKVTQSSRYLVKRTGEKVFLECVQDMDHENMFWYRQDPGLGLRLIYFSYDVKMKEKGDIPEGYSVSREKKERFSLILESASTNQTSMYLCASSPFTTNEKLFFGSGTQLSVL.

The V gene is TRBV7-3, the J gene TRBJ2-2, with D tentatively TRBD1 (6 bases). With 6 bases removed from V and 3 bases from J, the gap between germline ends came to 8 bases. Germline-derived CDR1 and CDR2 are SGHTA and FQGTGA. This CDR3 has 13 amino acids. CDR3: CASRRTDTGELFF. DNA of the CDR3: TGTGCCAGCAGACGGACAGACACCGGGGAGCTGTTTTTT. Combining the CDR3 with reference TRBV7-3 and TRBJ2-2 gives the whole variable domain GAGVSQTPSNKVTEKGKYVELRCDPISGHTALYWYRQSLGQGPEFLIYFQGTGAADDSGLPNDRFFAVRPEGSVSTLKIQRTERGDSAVYLCASRRTDTGELFFGEGSRLTVL.

The rearrangement links TRBV28 to TRBJ1-1; tentatively, D is TRBD1 (6 bases). V lost 4 bases and J 6 bases, leaving 18 bases between the germline ends. The V gene's germline CDR1 is MDHEN and CDR2 SYDVKM. This CDR3 is 15 amino acids long. The CDR3 coding sequence is TGTGCCAGCAGTTCCCCGCCGGAGGGGGGCCCTGAAGCTTTCTTT. This translates into CASSSPPEGGPEAFF.

In this sample, this clone turned up many times. V and J are TRBV5-1 and TRBJ1-2; D is perhaps TRBD1 (5 bases). Trimming took 5 bases from V and 8 from J, leaving 10 bases between them. Germline CDR1 SGHRS, CDR2 YFSETQ. The CDR3 contains 11 residues. The CDR3 DNA follows: TGCGCCAGCAGAGCAGGGAAGGGCTACACCTTC. Residues: CASRAGKGYTF.

J is TRBJ2-3 and V is TRBV2; no definite D call. Germline assignment: CDR1 SNHLY and CDR2 FYNNEI. The CDR3 length is 13 residues. The V end was cut by 2 bases, the J end by 7 bases, with 10 bases between. This CDR3 is CASSETIRNTQYF. The CDR3 DNA reads as TGTGCCAGCAGTGAAACCATTCGCAATACGCAGTATTTT.

This clone was picked up one time. This chain's CDR3 is CASSQEGGSEQYF. The CDR3 DNA reads TGTGCCAGCAGCCAAGAGGGAGGTTCCGAGCAGTACTTC. This chain links TRBV4-2 with TRBJ2-7, with D possibly being TRBD2 (6 bases). The V gene's germline CDR1 is LGHNA and CDR2 YNFKEQ. The CDR3 runs 13 residues. V was trimmed by 0 bases and J by 6 bases, leaving 9 bases between them.

This clone is a singleton in its sample. The V gene is TRBV9, the J gene TRBJ1-1; 7 bases agree with TRBD1. After removal of 0 bases from V and 1 base from J, the junction contained 12 bases not matched to a gene. CDR1 is SGDLS and CDR2 is YYNGEE in the germline V gene. The CDR3 runs to 18 residues. The CDR3 bases are TGTGCCAGCAGCGTAGGGTCCCCATCGACAGGGTCGAACACTGAAGCTTTCTTT. Translation: CASSVGSPSTGSNTEAFF.

This clone appeared a few times. The gene calls are TRBV9 and TRBJ1-2; perhaps TRBD1 as D (6 bases). CDR1 and CDR2 from the germline V gene are SGDLS and YYNGEE. The CDR3 has 13 residues. The V and J ends lost 5 bases and 10 bases respectively, with 18 bases between them. CDR3: CASSSRGRDYYTF. CDR3 coding DNA: TGTGCCAGCAGTTCTAGGGGGAGGGATTACTACACCTTC.

J is TRBJ2-3 and V is TRBV7-9; D is unclear. V lost 4 bases, J lost 5 bases, and 7 bases lay in between. In germline, CDR1 is SEHNR, CDR2 FQNEAQ (reference sequence). The CDR3 length is 12 residues. The chain's CDR3 is CASSYLGDTQYF. The CDR3 nucleotides are TGTGCCAGCAGCTATCTAGGAGATACGCAGTATTTT. Based on the CDR3 plus reference TRBV7-9 and TRBJ2-3, the full variable domain is DTGVSQNPRHKITKRGQNVTFRCDPISEHNRLYWYRQTLGQGPEFLTYFQNEAQLEKSRLLSDRFSAERPKGSFSTLEIQRTEQGDSAMYLCASSYLGDTQYFGPGTRLTVL.

CDR3 bases: TGTGCCAGCTCATCAGGACGGGTGGAGGGCTACACCTTC. It is translated as CASSSGRVEGYTF. The rearrangement uses TRBV18 and TRBJ1-2; no clear D. With 5 bases removed from V and 8 bases from J, the gap between germline ends came to 15 bases. This CDR3 comprises 13 residues. The germline V gene has CDR1 KGHSH and CDR2 LQKENI.

The genes are TRBV29-1 and TRBJ1-5; weak D call: TRBD1 (5 bases). The germline CDR1 and CDR2 sequences are SQVTM and ANQGSEA. This CDR3 spans 11 amino acids. The V gene lost 6 bases and the J gene lost 6 bases, with 9 bases spanning the gap. The CDR3 loop is CSVKGPQPQHF. The CDR3 nucleotides are TGCAGCGTGAAGGGGCCTCAGCCCCAGCATTTT.

The chain couples TRBV30 to TRBJ1-6, with D possibly TRBD1 on 5 matching bases. The CDR3 is 14 residues long. Per the germline V gene, CDR1 is GTSNPN and CDR2 is SVGIG (reference sequence). V was clipped by 1 base and J by 6 bases, with 10 bases between them. CDR3 residues: CAWSARGGNSPLHF. The CDR3 DNA follows: TGTGCCTGGAGTGCCCGGGGCGGTAATTCACCCCTCCACTTT.

The chain combines TRBV5-1 with TRBJ2-2; 8 bases are shared with TRBD2. Germline CDR1 reads SGHRS; CDR2 reads YFSETQ. The CDR3 is 16 amino acids. Germline trimming cut 7 bases from V and 4 bases from J; bases unmatched to any gene: 12. The CDR3 DNA reads as TGCGCCAGCTCAAAAAGGACTAGCTACAGCACCGGGGAGCTGTTTTTT. Encoded protein: CASSKRTSYSTGELFF.

The rearrangement uses TRBV7-9 and TRBJ1-1; no definite D call. Germline CDR1 SEHNR, CDR2 FQNEAQ (reference sequence). V dropped 3 bases and J dropped 0 bases, with 5 bases sitting between them. The CDR3 consists of 13 residues. The CDR3 nucleotides read TGTGCCAGCAGCTTTAGGGTGAACACTGAAGCTTTCTTT. Protein product: CASSFRVNTEAFF.

The sample holds a few counts of this clone. The rearrangement joins TRBV7-3 to TRBJ1-1, with 7 bases identical to TRBD1. Unmatched junction bases numbered 6, after V lost 4 bases and J lost 1 base. Germline loops: CDR1 SGHTA, CDR2 FQGTGA. The CDR3 has 15 amino acids. The CDR3 here is CASSSLGTANTEAFF. In DNA, the CDR3 is TGTGCCAGCAGCTCTCTCGGGACAGCGAACACTGAAGCTTTCTTT.

This clone was seen only a few times. V is TRBV4-1 and J is TRBJ1-5, with D possibly matching TRBD1 (6 bases). The V and J ends lost 1 base and 0 bases respectively, with 7 bases between them. The CDR3 is made up of 15 amino acids. Germline CDR1 MGHRA, CDR2 YSYEKL. Here the CDR3 DNA reads TGCGCCAGCAGCCAAGCGGACAGTAGCAATCAGCCCCAGCATTTT. It is translated as CASSQADSSNQPQHF.